This is a list of T cell receptor beta chains from one sample in a study of cytomegalovirus exposure and HLA in healthy donors. TCRdb's copy holds only in-frame clones and misses some; the assay was immunoSEQ multiplex PCR. The sample includes 150,000 to 200,000 clones, over 70% of them seen just once. The sample comprised PBMCs. The receptors shown here come from a man younger than 45 in good health and CMV-seropositive. CDR3s include the opening cysteine and the closing phenylalanine or tryptophan. The D gene is left open where the match is weak. Where a row states a size, it is once, few, many or the class of an expanded clone; other rows omit it.

clone_size	v_call	j_call	d_call	cdr3_aa	cdr3_nt
few	TRBV6-5	TRBJ2-2	-	CASSYSADTGELFF	TGTGCCAGCAGTTACTCGGCGGATACCGGGGAGCTGTTTTTT
-	TRBV28	TRBJ1-1	-	CASSPPSDTARGTEAFF	TGTGCCAGCAGTCCTCCTAGCGACACCGCGCGGGGCACTGAAGCTTTCTTT
-	TRBV5-1	TRBJ2-7	-	CASSVDLGSPGDEQYF	TGCGCCAGCAGCGTCGACCTGGGCTCCCCGGGAGACGAGCAGTACTTC
-	TRBV6-5	TRBJ2-1	-	CASSRTFSDNEQFF	TGTGCCAGCAGTCGCACCTTTTCAGACAATGAGCAGTTCTTC
-	TRBV9	TRBJ2-1	-	CASSVSTAPQDEQFF	TGTGCCAGCAGCGTATCAACGGCCCCGCAGGATGAGCAGTTCTTC
-	TRBV7-2	TRBJ2-1	-	CASSRATSSYNEQFF	TGTGCCAGCAGCCGAGCGACGAGCTCCTACAATGAGCAGTTCTTC
-	TRBV10-3	TRBJ1-2	-	CAISDRGSNYGYTF	TGTGCCATCAGTGACAGGGGCTCAAACTATGGCTACACCTTC
-	TRBV7-2	TRBJ2-7	-	CASSFSTGNEQYF	TGTGCCAGCAGCTTTAGTACAGGGAACGAGCAGTACTTC
-	TRBV4-3	TRBJ1-4	-	CASSQGDSRVATTNEKLFF	TGCGCCAGCAGCCAAGGAGACAGCCGTGTGGCGACAACTAATGAAAAACTGTTTTTT
-	TRBV28	TRBJ1-2	-	CATQGYGYTF	TGTGCCACTCAGGGGTATGGCTACACCTTC
-	TRBV5-6	TRBJ2-7	TRBD2	CASSWGELAGVYEQYF	TGTGCCAGCAGCTGGGGGGAGCTAGCGGGGGTGTACGAGCAGTACTTC
-	TRBV18	TRBJ2-7	TRBD1	CASSPRDRPSREQYF	TGTGCCAGCTCACCGAGGGACAGGCCGAGTAGGGAGCAGTACTTC
once	TRBV5-1	TRBJ1-4	TRBD1	CASSLGDRDNEKLFF	TGCGCCAGCAGCTTGGGGGACAGGGACAATGAAAAACTGTTTTTT
-	TRBV7-6	TRBJ1-5	-	CASSLGQNQPQHF	TGTGCCAGCAGCTTAGGACAGAATCAGCCCCAGCATTTT
-	TRBV7-9	TRBJ2-5	-	CASSRTQGQYF	TGTGCCAGCAGCCGAACCCAGGGCCAGTACTTC
-	TRBV5-1	TRBJ1-3	-	CASSLDSTPGDTIYF	TGCGCCAGCAGCTTGGATTCTACCCCCGGAGACACCATATATTTT
few	TRBV28	TRBJ1-2	-	CASSLGQGRGYGYTF	TGTGCCAGCAGTTTAGGCCAAGGCAGGGGCTATGGCTACACCTTC
few	TRBV7-2	TRBJ1-6	TRBD1	CASRPMTGEGSPLHF	TGTGCCAGCAGACCCATGACAGGGGAGGGTTCACCCCTCCACTTT
few	TRBV5-5	TRBJ2-3	TRBD1	CASRRRDRGQEVTDTQYF	TGTGCCAGCAGGCGCCGGGACAGGGGGCAGGAAGTCACAGATACGCAGTATTTT
-	TRBV5-4	TRBJ2-7	-	CASSLGGTKMYEQYF	TGTGCCAGCAGCTTGGGCGGGACGAAGATGTACGAGCAGTACTTC
-	TRBV28	TRBJ1-4	-	CASSLGGAGNEKLFF	TGTGCCAGCAGTTTAGGCGGGGCAGGGAATGAAAAACTGTTTTTT
-	TRBV19	TRBJ1-4	-	CASTHTGGGTEKLFF	TGTGCCAGTACCCACACCGGGGGGGGTACTGAAAAACTGTTTTTT
-	TRBV18	TRBJ2-7	TRBD1	CASSPVGQGVVHEQYF	TGTGCCAGCTCACCAGTCGGACAGGGGGTCGTACACGAGCAGTACTTC
-	TRBV7-9	TRBJ2-5	TRBD1	CASSLNQGARGETQYF	TGTGCCAGCAGCTTAAATCAGGGGGCGAGGGGAGAGACCCAGTACTTC
-	TRBV7-2	TRBJ2-5	TRBD1	CASSQNRGLQETQYF	TGTGCCAGCAGCCAGAACAGGGGGCTCCAAGAGACCCAGTACTTC
-	TRBV7-6	TRBJ2-3	TRBD2	CASSQAGYTDTQYF	TGTGCCAGCAGCCAAGCGGGGTACACAGATACGCAGTATTTT
-	TRBV7-9	TRBJ2-7	TRBD2	CASSLGTSGSYEQYF	TGTGCCAGCAGCTTAGGGACTAGCGGATCCTACGAGCAGTACTTC